This TCR beta chain was captured by sequencing in a study of T cells in localized non-small cell lung cancer. Whole-study findings and limits: Elevated circulating T cell density in blood was associated with longer overall survival. In adjacent lung, a median roughly 58 of the top 100 tumor clones were found.

With respect to this clone: The antigen is unknown.

Between the trimmed V and J ends, which lost 4 bases and 5 bases, there was a span of 19 bases. Germline V CDR1 and CDR2: SGHRS, YFSETQ. The CDR3 extends over 16 amino acids. Produced via immunoSEQ multiplex PCR; TCRdb's table is partial and in-frame only. The table records some 500 clones, approximately 38% of them present only once. The V and J genes are TRBV5-1 and TRBJ2-1; D remains ambiguous. The sample in question was lung tumor tissue, obtained before any cancer treatment. This clonotype was obtained from a female donor older than 55 with stage I lung adenocarcinoma. CDR3 DNA: TGCGCCAGCAGCCAAGGAATTCGTTCGCAGGACAATGAGCAGTTCTTC. Its protein product is CASSQGIRSQDNEQFF.